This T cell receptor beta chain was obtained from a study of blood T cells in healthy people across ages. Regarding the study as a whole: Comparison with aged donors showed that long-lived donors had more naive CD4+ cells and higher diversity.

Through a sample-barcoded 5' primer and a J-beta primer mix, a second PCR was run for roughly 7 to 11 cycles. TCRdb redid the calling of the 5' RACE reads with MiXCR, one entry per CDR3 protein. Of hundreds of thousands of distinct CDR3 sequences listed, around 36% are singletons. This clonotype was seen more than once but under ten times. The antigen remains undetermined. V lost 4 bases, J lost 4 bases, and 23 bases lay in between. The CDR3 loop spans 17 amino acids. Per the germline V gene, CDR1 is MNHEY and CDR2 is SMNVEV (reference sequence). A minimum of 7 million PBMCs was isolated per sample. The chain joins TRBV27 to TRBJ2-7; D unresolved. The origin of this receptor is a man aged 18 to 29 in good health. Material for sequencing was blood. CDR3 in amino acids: CASSSPVRMGIGYEQYF. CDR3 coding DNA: TGTGCCAGCAGTTCCCCAGTCAGGATGGGGATCGGATACGAGCAGTACTTC.